Presented here are 14 T cell receptor beta chains from one specimen sequenced in a study of PD-1 blockade in mismatch repair-deficient tumors. Profiled with immunoSEQ multiplex PCR; TCRdb holds only in-frame clones, not every one. The repertoire holds tens of thousands of clones, more than 70% seen once, with roughly 3.5% in the top ten. Material: PBMCs, obtained roughly 6 weeks after starting pembrolizumab. The receptors derive from an adult with mismatch repair-deficient cancer.

This clone has just a few counts. The chain couples TRBV27 to TRBJ2-7; TRBD1 aligns across 9 bases. From germline, CDR1 is MNHEY and CDR2 SMNVEV (reference sequence). The CDR3 runs 15 residues. Trimming cost V 6 bases and J 1 base; bases outside gene matches: 7. The CDR3 loop reads CASRQTGGLSYEQYF. The CDR3 DNA reads TGTGCCAGCAGACAAACAGGGGGCTTATCCTACGAGCAGTACTTC.

The rearrangement links TRBV6-5 to TRBJ2-3; TRBD1 matches at 7 bases. Germline-derived CDR1 and CDR2 are MNHEY and SVGAGI. With 3 bases clipped from V and 4 bases from J, the junction kept 7 bases outside the gene matches. The CDR3 extends over 15 amino acids. This CDR3 reads CASSYHRGSSDTQYF. As DNA, the CDR3 is TGTGCCAGCAGTTATCACAGGGGCTCGTCAGATACGCAGTATTTT.

The CDR3: CASSYRAGELFF. CDR3 sequence (DNA): TGTGCCAGCAGCTACAGGGCCGGGGAGCTGTTTTTT. The chain joins TRBV5-5 to TRBJ2-2; D may be TRBD1 (6 bases). V was clipped by 3 bases and J by 6 bases, with 6 bases between them. Germline CDR1 and CDR2: SGHKS and YYEKEE (reference sequence). The CDR3 spans 12 residues.

The rearrangement joins TRBV6-8 to TRBJ1-6, with TRBD1 identical over 9 bases. With 0 bases clipped from V and 11 bases from J, the junction kept 5 bases outside the gene matches. From germline, CDR1 is MNHGY and CDR2 SAAAGT. The CDR3 consists of 15 residues. The CDR3 here is CASSYSRDRGAPLHF. As DNA, the CDR3 is TGTGCCAGCAGTTACTCGCGCGACAGGGGGGCACCCCTCCACTTT.

The table lists this clone with a count of one. The J gene is TRBJ2-2, the V gene TRBV14; D perhaps matches TRBD1 (6 bases). The CDR3 totals 19 residues. In germline, CDR1 is SGHDN, CDR2 FVKESK. Trimming took 4 bases from V and 0 from J, leaving 21 bases between them. CDR3 DNA sequence: TGTGCCAGCAGCCCAATCGGGCTTGGGCAGGGGACGAACACCGGGGAGCTGTTTTTT. This gives the protein CASSPIGLGQGTNTGELFF.

The chain has TRBV5-1 and TRBJ2-2; D remains ambiguous. The CDR3 runs 14 residues. V lost 0 bases to trimming and J lost 2 bases, with 5 bases between them. CDR1 and CDR2 (germline): SGHRS, YFSETQ. The CDR3: CASSLAGNTGELFF. The CDR3 coding sequence is TGCGCCAGCAGCTTGGCAGGAAACACCGGGGAGCTGTTTTTT.

The table lists this clone with a count of one. V and J are TRBV28 and TRBJ2-3; 10 bases agree with TRBD2. J was trimmed by 5 bases and V by 2 bases; bases with no gene match: 16. Germline V gene lookup returns CDR1 MDHEN and CDR2 SYDVKM. The CDR3 runs to 19 residues. CDR3 in amino acids: CASSLNPSASGSEGDTQYF. The CDR3 DNA is TGTGCCAGCAGTTTAAATCCCTCGGCTAGCGGGAGCGAGGGAGATACGCAGTATTTT.

This chain joins TRBV27 and TRBJ1-1, with D possibly TRBD1 on 5 matching bases. CDR1 is MNHEY and CDR2 is SMNVEV in the germline V gene (reference sequence). Trimming cost V 3 bases and J 6 bases, with 11 bases left between them. There are 13 residues in the CDR3. The CDR3 bases are TGTGCCAGCAGTTTGGGTAGGGGCTCTGAAGCTTTCTTT. Encoded protein: CASSLGRGSEAFF.

The table lists this clone with a count of one. The J gene is TRBJ1-3, the V gene TRBV28; 7 bases are a match to TRBD1. The CDR3 loop spans 16 amino acids. CDR1 and CDR2 (germline): MDHEN, SYDVKM. The ends lost 1 base at V and 0 bases at J; junction bases unmatched: 3. The DNA of the CDR3 is TGTGCCAGCAGTTTATCGACAGGGATCTCTGGAAACACCATATATTTT. It specifies CASSLSTGISGNTIYF.

This clone was picked up one time. The V call is TRBV5-1, the J call TRBJ1-1; possibly TRBD1 for D (6 bases). CDR1 is SGHRS and CDR2 is YFSETQ in the germline V gene. The germline V and J ends were trimmed by 4 bases and 1 base, with 14 bases remaining between them. The CDR3 is 15 amino acids. CDR3 in amino acids: CASSPGQGPNTEAFF. In nucleotides, the CDR3 is TGCGCCAGCAGCCCGGGACAAGGACCGAACACTGAAGCTTTCTTT.

The V and J genes are TRBV5-1 and TRBJ2-5; D remains ambiguous. The V gene lost 1 base and the J gene lost 2 bases, with 9 bases spanning the gap. This CDR3 contains 14 residues. Germline CDR1 is SGHRS and CDR2 is YFSETQ. The CDR3 DNA follows: TGCGCCAGCAGCTTGTGGCAGGCGCAAGAGACCCAGTACTTC. Residues: CASSLWQAQETQYF.

In this sample, this clone turned up a few times. This chain connects TRBV28 to TRBJ2-7; no definite D call. Per the germline V gene, CDR1 is MDHEN and CDR2 is SYDVKM. The CDR3 length is 13 residues. V was clipped by 7 bases and J by 2 bases, with 12 bases between them. CDR3 coding DNA: TGTGCCAGCACCGCAAGCGTAGCCTACGAGCAGTACTTC. Protein: CASTASVAYEQYF.

The CDR3 region is CASSERSTGELFF. The CDR3 DNA reads TGTGCCAGCTCAGAGCGGTCGACCGGGGAGCTGTTTTTT. This sequence joins TRBV18 and TRBJ2-2; tentative D call: TRBD2 (5 bases). The V end lost 5 bases, the J end lost 5 bases, and 9 bases lay between the germline ends. Germline lookup yields CDR1 KGHSH and CDR2 LQKENI. The CDR3 extends over 13 amino acids.

This clone was counted a few times. The V and J genes are TRBV7-9 and TRBJ1-6; unclear D gene. Between the trimmed V and J ends, which lost 5 bases and 16 bases, there was a span of 21 bases. The CDR3 spans 14 residues. CDR1 and CDR2 (germline): SEHNR, FQNEAQ (reference sequence). The CDR3 nucleotides read TGTGCCAGCAGCAGGCGGGAGGGATTCATAAAACTCCACTTT. This encodes CASSRREGFIKLHF.